Listed here are 22 T cell receptor beta chains from one sample, sequenced in a study of OX40 agonist ivuxolimab in advanced cancers. Clones were read by immunoSEQ multiplex PCR, and TCRdb kept only the in-frame ones, dropping some. The sample shows more than 45,000 clones, approximately 90% of them seen only once. The sequencing here drew on CD4+ or CD8+ T cells sorted from blood, taken in a trial of the OX40 agonist ivuxolimab. Source of these receptors: an adult with an advanced solid tumor such as melanoma, head and neck, liver or kidney cancer.

CDR3 region: CASSPPGQISTDTQYF. CDR3 DNA: TGTGCCAGCAGTCCCCCGGGACAGATTAGCACAGATACGCAGTATTTT. The chain joins TRBV28 to TRBJ2-3; 7 bases match TRBD1. This CDR3 is built from 16 residues. Losses at the gene ends were 5 bases for V and 0 bases for J; bases not matched to a gene: 8. The germline gives CDR1 MDHEN, CDR2 SYDVKM. Supplemented by reference TRBV28 and TRBJ2-3, the full variable domain reads DVKVTQSSRYLVKRTGEKVFLECVQDMDHENMFWYRQDPGLGLRLIYFSYDVKMKEKGDIPEGYSVSREKKERFSLILESASTNQTSMYLCASSPPGQISTDTQYFGPGTRLTVL.

This chain links TRBV27 with TRBJ2-7; D gene unclear. Trimming removed 5 bases from V and 2 bases from J, with 13 bases in between. Germline V gene data show CDR1 as MNHEY and CDR2 as SMNVEV (reference sequence). CDR3 size: 14 residues. The CDR3 coding sequence is TGTGCCAGCAGTCTCCGGGCCGTAGCCTACGAGCAGTACTTC. It translates to CASSLRAVAYEQYF.

This chain links TRBV4-2 with TRBJ1-6, with D unresolved. In germline, CDR1 is LGHNA, CDR2 YNFKEQ. The germline V and J ends were trimmed by 6 bases and 8 bases, with 11 bases remaining between them. The CDR3 is 13 amino acids. CDR3 sequence: CASRAYGDSPLHF. CDR3 in DNA: TGTGCCAGCAGGGCTTACGGTGATTCACCCCTCCACTTT.

The chain joins TRBV7-2 to TRBJ2-3; D may be TRBD1 (6 bases). Germline CDR1 and CDR2: SGHTA and FQGNSA. V was trimmed by 8 bases and J by 1 base, leaving 16 bases between them. The CDR3 is 15 residues long. The CDR3: CASGLGTTRTDTQYF. The CDR3 region has the DNA TGTGCCAGCGGGCTCGGGACAACGCGCACAGATACGCAGTATTTT.

This clone came up a few times. The rearrangement joins TRBV11-1 to TRBJ1-6, with TRBD1 matching 7 bases. The CDR3 is 14 residues long. CDR1 is SGHAT and CDR2 is FQDESV in the germline V gene (reference sequence). V lost 2 bases to trimming and J lost 10 bases; unmatched junction nucleotides: 5. Here the CDR3 reads CASSLTGVGSPLHF. CDR3 nucleotides: TGTGCCAGCAGCTTAACAGGGGTAGGATCACCCCTCCACTTT.

The J gene is TRBJ1-1, the V gene TRBV5-6; maybe TRBD1 (6 bases). The V gene lost 5 bases and the J gene lost 4 bases, with 12 bases spanning the gap. In germline, CDR1 is SGHDT, CDR2 YYEEEE. This CDR3 spans 13 amino acids. The CDR3 is CASRQTGITEAFF. The CDR3 coding sequence is TGTGCCAGCAGACAAACAGGGATCACTGAAGCTTTCTTT.

The genes are TRBV29-1 and TRBJ2-2; 10 nucleotides align to TRBD1. The CDR3 loop spans 16 amino acids. Germline lookup yields CDR1 SQVTM and CDR2 ANQGSEA. Losses at the gene ends were 5 bases for V and 6 bases for J; bases not matched to a gene: 12. The CDR3 coding sequence is TGCAGCGTTTCGGGAGGGAGACAGGGGGCTCCCGGGGAGCTGTTTTTT. Residues: CSVSGGRQGAPGELFF.

The chain recombines TRBV19 with TRBJ1-1, with 7 bases matching TRBD1. This CDR3 comprises 13 residues. Unmatched junction bases numbered 6, after V lost 7 bases and J lost 4 bases. Germline V CDR1 and CDR2: LNHDA, SQIVND (reference sequence). The DNA of the CDR3 is TGTGCCAGTATGGGAGACAGGGCCACTGAAGCTTTCTTT. This sequence encodes CASMGDRATEAFF. The full variable domain, with the rest looked up from reference TRBV19 and TRBJ1-1, is DGGITQSPKYLFRKEGQNVTLSCEQNLNHDAMYWYRQDPGQGLRLIYYSQIVNDFQKGDIAEGYSVSREKKESFPLTVTSAQKNPTAFYLCASMGDRATEAFFGQGTRLTVV.

The chain recombines TRBV7-6 with TRBJ1-5; D possibly corresponds to TRBD1 (6 bases). V was pared by 3 bases and J by 3 bases, with 12 bases between. Germline V gene data show CDR1 as SGHVS and CDR2 as FNYEAQ. The CDR3 length is 15 residues. In DNA, the CDR3 is TGTGCCAGCAGCTTGGGACACACGGCCAATCAGCCCCAGCATTTT. Protein product: CASSLGHTANQPQHF.

The chain is built from TRBV7-2 and TRBJ2-1; D call uncertain. V was pared by 2 bases and J by 4 bases, with 12 bases between. Germline lookup yields CDR1 SGHTA and CDR2 FQGNSA. The CDR3 consists of 15 residues. DNA for the CDR3: TGTGCCAGCAGCTTATCGGCTAGTTTATACAATGAGCAGTTCTTC. Protein: CASSLSASLYNEQFF.

The rearrangement links TRBV9 to TRBJ1-2; D is uncertain. V lost 0 bases, J lost 2 bases, and 11 bases lay in between. The germline gives CDR1 SGDLS, CDR2 YYNGEE. CDR3 length: 15 amino acids. The CDR3 DNA follows: TGTGCCAGCAGCGTAGCCGGGTCAGTCAACTATGGCTACACCTTC. Translation: CASSVAGSVNYGYTF.

This clone was counted only a few times. The rearrangement uses TRBV27 and TRBJ2-1; 7 bases line up with TRBD1. J lost 6 bases, V lost 2 bases, and 7 bases had no gene match. Per germline, CDR1 MNHEY and CDR2 SMNVEV (reference sequence). This CDR3 spans 15 amino acids. CDR3 region: CASSLNGRGTNEQFF. The CDR3 nucleotides are TGTGCCAGCAGTTTAAACGGCAGGGGGACCAATGAGCAGTTCTTC.

The V call is TRBV13, the J call TRBJ1-3; D gene ambiguous. The CDR3 consists of 17 residues. Deletions cut 3 bases from V and 3 bases from J, with 18 bases between. Germline V CDR1 and CDR2: PRHDT, FYEKMQ (reference sequence). The CDR3 sequence: CASSFTLSPGIGNTIYF. The CDR3 bases are TGTGCCAGCAGCTTCACCCTCAGTCCGGGGATTGGAAACACCATATATTTT. Filled out from reference TRBV13 and TRBJ1-3, the complete variable domain reads AAGVIQSPRHLIKEKRETATLKCYPIPRHDTVYWYQQGPGQDPQFLISFYEKMQSDKGSIPDRFSAQQFSDYHSELNMSSLELGDSALYFCASSFTLSPGIGNTIYFGEGSWLTVV.

V gene TRBV2 combines with J gene TRBJ2-2, with TRBD2 matching over 15 bases. This CDR3 has 18 residues. CDR1 SNHLY and CDR2 FYNNEI come from the germline V gene. After removal of 6 bases from V and 1 base from J, the junction contained 6 bases not matched to a gene. The CDR3 loop reads CASSSGLAGGMNTGELFF. The CDR3 DNA is TGTGCCAGCAGCTCGGGACTAGCGGGGGGCATGAACACCGGGGAGCTGTTTTTT.

The chain carries TRBV28 and TRBJ1-5, with a tentative D call TRBD1 (5 bases). Trimming left V 6 bases short and J 0 bases short, with 15 bases between. The CDR3 is 16 residues long. The germline CDR1 and CDR2 sequences are MDHEN and SYDVKM. The CDR3 DNA reads TGTGCCAGCAGGAATCCAAGGGGAAATAGCAATCAGCCCCAGCATTTT. It translates to CASRNPRGNSNQPQHF.

This chain joins TRBV14 and TRBJ2-3; D may be TRBD2 (5 bases). Trimming removed 3 bases at V and 9 bases at J, with 16 bases between. In germline, CDR1 is SGHDN, CDR2 FVKESK. The CDR3 extends over 14 amino acids. The CDR3, as DNA: TGTGCCAGCAGCCAGGAGGTTGAGAGCCCAACGCAGTATTTT. Its protein is CASSQEVESPTQYF. The complete variable domain, with remaining parts taken from reference TRBV14 and TRBJ2-3, reads EAGVTQFPSHSVIEKGQTVTLRCDPISGHDNLYWYRRVMGKEIKFLLHFVKESKQDESGMPNNRFLAERTGGTYSTLKVQPAELEDSGVYFCASSQEVESPTQYFGPGTRLTVL.

This chain links TRBV18 with TRBJ2-7, with no clear D. The CDR3 has 12 residues. The germline gives CDR1 KGHSH, CDR2 LQKENI. The V and J ends lost 0 bases and 6 bases respectively, with 6 bases between them. CDR3 loop: CASSPPGGEQYF. CDR3 nucleotide sequence: TGTGCCAGCTCACCACCGGGCGGCGAGCAGTACTTC.

As regards this clone: Other DNA variants within this sample encode the same CDR3. V gene TRBV29-1 combines with J gene TRBJ1-2, with 8 bases lining up with TRBD1. V shed 3 bases, J shed 5 bases, and the junction held 2 bases outside the gene matches. This CDR3 contains 12 residues. The germline V gene has CDR1 SQVTM and CDR2 ANQGSEA. DNA of the CDR3: TGCAGCGTTGAGGACAGGGATTATGGCTACACCTTC. Protein: CSVEDRDYGYTF.

The chain recombines TRBV10-3 with TRBJ2-7; the match to TRBD1 covers 9 bases. From germline, CDR1 is ENHRY and CDR2 SYGVKD. This CDR3 has 13 residues. Germline trimming cut 7 bases from V and 5 bases from J; bases unmatched to any gene: 6. CDR3 DNA sequence: TGTGCCATCACCGGTGGGACAGGGAACGAGCAGTACTTC. Encoded protein: CAITGGTGNEQYF.

The chain links TRBV5-4 to TRBJ2-3, with TRBD1 as a possible D gene (6 bases). This CDR3 spans 11 amino acids. V was trimmed by 4 bases and J by 7 bases, leaving 7 bases between them. Per the germline V gene, CDR1 is SGHNT and CDR2 is YYREEE (reference sequence). The CDR3, as DNA: TGTGCCAGCAGCGGGGGCTATACGCAGTATTTT. Protein: CASSGGYTQYF.

The genes are TRBV11-1 and TRBJ2-7; 7 bases agree with TRBD1. The CDR3 spans 15 residues. Germline CDR1 and CDR2: SGHAT and FQDESV (reference sequence). With V trimmed by 1 base and J by 0 bases, 3 bases remained unmatched. The CDR3 coding sequence is TGTGCCAGCAGCTTAGGAGGGGGCACCTCCTACGAGCAGTACTTC. Amino acid sequence: CASSLGGGTSYEQYF.

The chain recombines TRBV29-1 with TRBJ1-2; D is uncertain. The CDR3 runs to 15 residues. Germline lookup yields CDR1 SQVTM and CDR2 ANQGSEA. Trimming took off 1 base at V and 4 bases at J, with 16 bases between the two ends. The CDR3 loop reads CSVEGRLIGPYGYTF. The CDR3 nucleotides read TGCAGCGTTGAAGGCAGGCTGATAGGGCCCTATGGCTACACCTTC.